This T cell receptor (beta chain) was sequenced for a study of T cells in tumors after PD-1 blockade. Study background: Patients had no prior checkpoint blockade, systemic immunosuppressants, or anti-cancer therapy within 4 weeks. Each patient got pembrolizumab 200 mg every 3 weeks or cemiplimab 350 mg every 2 weeks. During anti-PD-1 treatment, some patients continued daily vismodegib 150 mg.

Looked up from germline, CDR1 is SGHKS and CDR2 is YYEKEE (reference sequence). The CDR3 sequence is 18 residues long. Trimming at V came to 4 bases and at J to 5 bases, leaving 17 bases not matched to a gene. Tumor or blood genomic DNA was sequenced, with inputs of about 616 ng to 6,500 ng. Sequencing was performed with immunoSEQ multiplex PCR; in TCRdb, only in-frame clones are kept and a portion is missing. The sample records fewer than 25,000 clones, nearly 85% being singletons. The starting material was PBMCs, obtained after anti-PD-1 treatment. The chain couples TRBV5-5 to TRBJ2-2; TRBD1 aligns across 7 bases. The source is a human donor with basal cell carcinoma. The CDR3 loop reads CASSRVYLDRVITGELFF. The CDR3 region has the DNA TGTGCCAGCAGCCGGGTTTACCTTGACAGGGTAATTACCGGGGAGCTGTTTTTT.